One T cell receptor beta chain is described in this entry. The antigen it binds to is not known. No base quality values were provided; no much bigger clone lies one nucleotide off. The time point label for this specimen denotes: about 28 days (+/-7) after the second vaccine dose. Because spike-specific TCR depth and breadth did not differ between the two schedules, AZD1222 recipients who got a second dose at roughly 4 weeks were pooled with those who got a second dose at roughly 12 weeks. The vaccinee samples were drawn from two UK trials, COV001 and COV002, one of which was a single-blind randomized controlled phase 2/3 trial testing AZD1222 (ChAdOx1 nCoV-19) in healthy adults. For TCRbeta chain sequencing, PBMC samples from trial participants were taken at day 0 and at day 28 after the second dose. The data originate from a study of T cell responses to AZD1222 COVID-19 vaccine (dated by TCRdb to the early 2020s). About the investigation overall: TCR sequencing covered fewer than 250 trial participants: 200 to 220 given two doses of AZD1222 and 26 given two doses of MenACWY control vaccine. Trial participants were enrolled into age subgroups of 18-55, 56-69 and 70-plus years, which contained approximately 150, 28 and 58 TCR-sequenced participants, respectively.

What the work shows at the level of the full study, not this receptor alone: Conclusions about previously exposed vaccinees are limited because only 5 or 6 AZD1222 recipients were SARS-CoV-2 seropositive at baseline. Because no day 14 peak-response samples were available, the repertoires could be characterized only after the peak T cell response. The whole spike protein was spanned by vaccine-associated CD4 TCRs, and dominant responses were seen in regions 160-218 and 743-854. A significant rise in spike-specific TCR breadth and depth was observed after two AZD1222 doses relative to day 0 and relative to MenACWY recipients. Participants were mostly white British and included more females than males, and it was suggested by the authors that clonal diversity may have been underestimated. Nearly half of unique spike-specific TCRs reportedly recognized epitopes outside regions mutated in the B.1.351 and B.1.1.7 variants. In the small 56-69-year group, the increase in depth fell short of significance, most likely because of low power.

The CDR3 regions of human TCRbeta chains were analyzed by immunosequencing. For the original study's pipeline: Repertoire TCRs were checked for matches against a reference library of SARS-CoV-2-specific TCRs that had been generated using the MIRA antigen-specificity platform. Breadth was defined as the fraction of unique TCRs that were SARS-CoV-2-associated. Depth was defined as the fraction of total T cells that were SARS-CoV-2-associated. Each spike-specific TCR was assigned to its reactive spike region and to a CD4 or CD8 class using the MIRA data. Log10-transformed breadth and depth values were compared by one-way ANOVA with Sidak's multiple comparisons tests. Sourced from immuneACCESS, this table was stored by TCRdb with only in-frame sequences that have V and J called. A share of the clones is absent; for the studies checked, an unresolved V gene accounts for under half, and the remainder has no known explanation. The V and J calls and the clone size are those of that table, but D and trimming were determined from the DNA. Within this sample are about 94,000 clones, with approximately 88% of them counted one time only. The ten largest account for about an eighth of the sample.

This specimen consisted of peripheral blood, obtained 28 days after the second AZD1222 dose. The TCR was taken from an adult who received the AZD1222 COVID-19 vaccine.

For the CDR3, the sequence is CASSHGPETQYF. The DNA reads as follows: TGCGCCAGCAGCCATGGTCCAGAGACCCAGTACTTC. The rearranged chain carries TRBV4-1 and TRBJ2-5; the D gene cannot be resolved reliably. V is cut by 3 bases and J by 4 bases, and the space between the germline ends is 6 bases. The CDR3 numbers 12 residues from cysteine through phenylalanine. Only the CDR3 region is kept as DNA, spanning 36 bases read in frame from base 1. The germline V gene yields MGHRA for CDR1 and YSYEKL for CDR2.